Listed below are T cell receptor beta chains from one sample, sequenced in a study of blood T cell repertoires in COVID-19. Sequencing was performed with immunoSEQ multiplex PCR; in TCRdb, only in-frame clones are kept and a portion is missing. The sample consists of 130,000 or so clones, approximately 84% of them appearing once. The sequenced sample was peripheral blood. The receptors were sampled from an elderly woman with acute or convalescent COVID-19. Each CDR3 is given with its conserved first and last residue. A D gene is named only where the DNA matches it firmly. Rows may omit the clone size; those that give it use once, few, many or a size class.

D gene	V gene	J gene	clone size	CDR3 DNA	CDR3 protein
TRBD1	TRBV19	TRBJ2-7	.	TGTGCCAGTAGTAGGACAGGGCTGGCCCACGAGCAGTACTTC	CASSRTGLAHEQYF
TRBD1	TRBV5-1	TRBJ1-6	.	TGCGCCAGCAGCTTGGGCCAGGGGGCGACACCCCTCCACTTT	CASSLGQGATPLHF
.	TRBV6-2/TRBV6-3	TRBJ2-1	once	TGTGCCAGCAGCGATCACGGGGGATCCTACAATGAGCAGTTCTTC	CASSDHGGSYNEQFF
TRBD1	TRBV6-5	TRBJ1-5	.	TGTGCCAGCAGTTCCCAGGGGGGAGGTCAGCCCCAGCATTTT	CASSSQGGGQPQHF
TRBD2	TRBV6-1	TRBJ2-5	once	TGTGCCAGCAGTGAAGAAAGACTAGCGCGGGAGACCCAGTACTTC	CASSEERLARETQYF
.	TRBV7-8	TRBJ1-4	.	TGTGCCAGCAGCCCCGAAGACAGACCTAATGAAAAACTGTTTTTT	CASSPEDRPNEKLFF
.	TRBV19	TRBJ1-1	once	TGTGCCAGTACCACGGAGTTGAACACTGAAGCTTTCTTT	CASTTELNTEAFF
TRBD1	TRBV19	TRBJ2-1	.	TGTGCCAGTAGTCAGGGGGCCGGCTCCTACAATGAGCAGTTCTTC	CASSQGAGSYNEQFF
.	TRBV7-2	TRBJ2-5	few	TGTGCCAGCAGCTTAGAATGGGGCGGGGGCCCATGGGAGACCCAGTACTTC	CASSLEWGGGPWETQYF
TRBD1	TRBV3-1/TRBV3-2	TRBJ1-1	.	TGTGCCAGCAACAGGGGACCGATGAACACTGAAGCTTTCTTT	CASNRGPMNTEAFF
.	TRBV11-3	TRBJ2-3	once	TGTGCCAGCAGCTCCTCGGCAGGGTCAGATACGCAGTATTTT	CASSSSAGSDTQYF
TRBD1	TRBV24-1	TRBJ1-2	.	TGTGCCACCAGTGATCCGGGACAGAACTATGGCTACACCTTC	CATSDPGQNYGYTF
TRBD1	TRBV6-5	TRBJ1-2	.	TGTGCCAGCAGTTACTCGGGGCAGGGGGCTGGCTACACCTTC	CASSYSGQGAGYTF
.	TRBV6-6	TRBJ2-2	.	TGTGCCAGCAGCCACGGGGAGCTGTTTTTT	CASSHGELFF
TRBD2	TRBV6-5	TRBJ2-1	.	TGTGCCAGCAGTTACACGGGACTAGCGGGCGGCAATGAGCAGTTCTTC	CASSYTGLAGGNEQFF
.	TRBV11-2	TRBJ1-1	once	TGTGCCAGCAGCTTGTACGGGACAGAAGCTTTCTTT	CASSLYGTEAFF
TRBD1	TRBV5-1	TRBJ2-1	.	TGCGCCAGCAGCTTGGCCCCCGGGACAGGAAACAATGAGCAGTTCTTC	CASSLAPGTGNNEQFF
TRBD1	TRBV3-1/TRBV3-2	TRBJ2-2	.	TGTGCCAGCAGCCGAGGCCTGGGGACAGCGAACACCGGGGAGCTGTTTTTT	CASSRGLGTANTGELFF
.	TRBV10-3	TRBJ1-1	.	TGTGCCATCAGTGAGGGGGGGATAACTGAAGCTTTCTTT	CAISEGGITEAFF
TRBD1	TRBV19	TRBJ1-5	.	TGTGCCAGTACCCGGACAGGGGGGTATAGCAATCAGCCCCAGCATTTT	CASTRTGGYSNQPQHF
.	TRBV9	TRBJ2-2	few	TGTGCCAGCAGCGTAGTGGCGTCAGGGACCGGGGAGCTGTTTTTT	CASSVVASGTGELFF
.	TRBV4-1	TRBJ1-1	.	TGCGCCAGCAGCCAAGGACAGCTGGCGAACACTGAAGCTTTCTTT	CASSQGQLANTEAFF
.	TRBV24-1	TRBJ1-4	.	TGTGCCAGGTGCGATCGAGGAGATTGTGAAAAACTGTTTTTT	CARCDRGDCEKLFF
.	TRBV19	TRBJ1-1	once	TGTGCCAGTAGTATAGTGCGGCAGAACACTGAAGCTTTCTTT	CASSIVRQNTEAFF
.	TRBV2	TRBJ1-2	.	TGTGCCAGCAGTCTTACAGGGAACTATGGCTACACCTTC	CASSLTGNYGYTF
TRBD1	TRBV5-4	TRBJ1-2	once	TGTGCCAGCAGCTCATCCGGGACAGGGGGCTTCTATGGCTACACCTTC	CASSSSGTGGFYGYTF
.	TRBV6-2/TRBV6-3	TRBJ1-5	.	TGTGCCAGCAGTTACGAGACGGGGGTCAGGAGCAATCAGCCCCAGCATTTT	CASSYETGVRSNQPQHF
TRBD1	TRBV7-9	TRBJ1-5	.	TGTGCCAGCAGTGGGGACAGGGTGAGGAATCAGCCCCAGCATTTT	CASSGDRVRNQPQHF
TRBD1	TRBV5-1	TRBJ1-4	.	TGCGCCAGCAGCTTGGGACAGGGGGCGCGATCTGAAAAACTGTTTTTT	CASSLGQGARSEKLFF
.	TRBV6-2/TRBV6-3	TRBJ2-7	.	TGTGCCAGCAGTTACTCGGAGTTGACTATTGCCTACGAGCAGTACTTC	CASSYSELTIAYEQYF
TRBD1	TRBV10-3	TRBJ2-1	.	TGTGCCATCAGTGAGTCGGGACAGGGCGGCTACAATGAGCAGTTCTTC	CAISESGQGGYNEQFF
.	TRBV29-1	TRBJ2-1	.	TGCAGCGTGGGGGCTATTGAGCAGTTCTTC	CSVGAIEQFF
TRBD1	TRBV16	TRBJ1-3	.	TGTGCCAGCAGCCAAGAACAGGGGGCCTCTGGAAACACCATATATTTT	CASSQEQGASGNTIYF
TRBD1	TRBV3-1/TRBV3-2	TRBJ1-1	.	TGTGCCAGCAGCCAAGAGACAGGGTCGGGGAACACTGAAGCTTTCTTT	CASSQETGSGNTEAFF
TRBD1	TRBV19	TRBJ2-2	.	TGTGCCAGTAGCCTGGGGACAGGGGCGAACACCGGGGAGCTGTTTTTT	CASSLGTGANTGELFF
.	TRBV29-1	TRBJ1-2	few	TGCAGCGTTGAGGTAAAGACAAAGGGCTACACCTTC	CSVEVKTKGYTF
TRBD2	TRBV5-6	TRBJ2-7	.	TGTGCCAGCAGCCCCTTTGCGGGAGGGCCAGGAGAGCAGTACTTC	CASSPFAGGPGEQYF
.	TRBV18	TRBJ2-6	.	TGTGCCAGCTCACCGGGGCGGGACTCTGGGGCCAACGTCCTGACTTTC	CASSPGRDSGANVLTF
.	TRBV7-2	TRBJ1-1	.	TGTGCCAGCAGCTTCCGGGGGGGGACTGAAGCTTTCTTT	CASSFRGGTEAFF
TRBD1	TRBV10-1	TRBJ2-5	.	TGCGCCAGCAGTCCCGGGGGACAGGGGAGGGAGACCCAGTACTTC	CASSPGGQGRETQYF
.	TRBV6-6	TRBJ2-5	.	TGTGCCAGCTCGGAGCAAGAGACCCAGTACTTC	CASSEQETQYF
.	TRBV6-6	TRBJ2-5	.	TGTGCCAGCAGCCGCCACAGGGAACAAGAGACCCAGTACTTC	CASSRHREQETQYF
TRBD1	TRBV19	TRBJ1-2	.	TGTGCCAGTAACATGGGAGAGGACAGGTCGACCTACACCTTC	CASNMGEDRSTYTF
TRBD1	TRBV19	TRBJ1-1	.	TGTGCCAGTAGTGGGGACAGCTCGAACACTGAAGCTTTCTTT	CASSGDSSNTEAFF
.	TRBV4-1	TRBJ2-5	.	TGCGCCAGCAGCCAAGATGGATTACCAGGGTTAGAGACCCAGTACTTC	CASSQDGLPGLETQYF
TRBD1	TRBV5-6	TRBJ2-7	.	TGTGCCAGCAGCTTGGTACAGGGGCCCTCCTACGAGCAGTACTTC	CASSLVQGPSYEQYF
.	TRBV11-2	TRBJ1-6	once	TGTGCCAGCAGCTTTTTTTTAATCGGCGGAAGGAATTCACCCCTCCACTTT	CASSFFLIGGRNSPLHF
.	TRBV5-1	TRBJ1-1	.	TGCGCCAGCAGCTTTGGACAGTTGAACACTGAAGCTTTCTTT	CASSFGQLNTEAFF
.	TRBV11-2	TRBJ2-5	.	TGTGCCAGCAGCCTATTTAGGCAGGGGGGAGAGACCCAGTACTTC	CASSLFRQGGETQYF